The source of this T cell receptor (beta chain) is a study of T cells in Graves' hyperthyroidism and ophthalmopathy. CDR1 SGHRS and CDR2 YFSETQ come from the germline V gene. The CDR3 sequence is 15 residues long. V dropped 1 base and J dropped 0 bases, with 7 bases sitting between them. TCR beta CDR3 regions were amplified from RNA. HTBI primers drove first-round RT-PCR of the TCR CDR3. TCRdb independently ran MiXCR on the multiplex PCR reads; one entry per CDR3 protein. The profile shows 660,000 or so distinct CDR3 sequences, under 25% of them singletons. This clonotype was recorded a few times. The chain recombines TRBV5-1 with TRBJ2-2, with D uncertain. The receptor was derived from a man younger than 45 with Graves' ophthalmopathy. Input material: blood. This CDR3 reads CASSLSLANTGELFF. The CDR3 nucleotides are TGCGCCAGCAGCTTGTCGCTCGCGAACACCGGGGAGCTGTTTTTT.